This TCR beta chain derives from a study of vaccination and CD4 T cells after COVID-19. In the study overall: Diagnosis preceded the drawing of post-COVID samples by a median approximately 96 days (range 35 to 161). Study observations and caveats: Going from about 22 to 38, median SARS-CoV-2-reactive clonotypes did not rise significantly.

Comment on this clonotype: Its cognate antigen is unknown.

Cultured CD4+ T-cell DNA underwent Oncomine TCR Beta short-read sequencing. Someone extracted genomic DNA from cultured CD4+ T cells. TCRdb redid the calling of the PCR reads with MiXCR, one entry per CDR3 protein. There are roughly 12,000 distinct CDR3 sequences in the sample; approximately 45% occur only once, and roughly 14% lies in the top ten. This CDR3 is 16 amino acids long. Trimming removed 0 bases at V and 0 bases at J, with 12 bases between. CDR1 is SEHNR and CDR2 is FQNEAQ in the germline V gene (reference sequence). Described treatment: roughly 10-day PBMC culture with coronavirus spike peptide pools or control peptides (ViraFEST assay). Via ViraFEST, peptide pools expanded antigen-specific T cells before TCR sequencing.

Sequenced input: CD4+ T cells from blood, cultured in vitro. The receptor was derived from a human donor who had recovered from COVID-19. This chain connects TRBV7-9 to TRBJ2-7, with D tentatively TRBD1 (6 bases). The CDR3 DNA sequence: TGTGCCAGCAGCTTAGCGGGGGCCCCAAGCTCCTACGAGCAGTACTTC. Encoded protein: CASSLAGAPSSYEQYF.